This T cell receptor beta chain was obtained from a study of metastatic and nonmetastatic thyroid tumors. Trimming pared 1 base from V and 3 bases from J, leaving 13 bases between. This CDR3 has 15 residues. Germline V CDR1 and CDR2: SGHTA, FQGNSA. As handled by the study authors: The authors used CDR3 differences across clinicopathological groups to build a distant-metastasis classifier for papillary thyroid cancer. TCRdb used MiXCR to call clones anew from the PCR reads. TCRdb, not the authors, supplied the V and J calls. This table has approximately 70,000 clones, roughly 18% appearing once. No patient had received any treatment before thyroid surgery.

The sample consisted of blood. This TCR derives from a female donor with papillary thyroid cancer or a benign thyroid nodule (not recorded which). Some clones in this sample may be carry-over from other donors' samples. This chain links TRBV7-2 with TRBJ2-7, with D maybe TRBD1 (5 bases). This chain's CDR3 is CASSLEAGSLYEQYF. DNA of the CDR3: TGTGCCAGCAGCTTAGAGGCAGGGTCCCTCTACGAGCAGTACTTC.